This T cell receptor beta chain stems from a study of blood T cell repertoires in COVID-19. Study-wide context: From the United States, Italy and Spain came samples of acute and convalescent COVID-19.

This CDR3 has 18 amino acids. Germline CDR1 reads KGHSH; CDR2 reads LQKENI. Trimming removed 2 bases from V and 1 base from J; junction bases left unmatched: 11. Assay used: immunoSEQ multiplex PCR; TCRdb lists only in-frame clones, some missing. The sample includes about 210,000 clones, approximately 80% of them seen just once. All enrollees were roughly 18 to 90 years old and from about two dozen US areas. This clone was recorded only once. This chain joins TRBV18 and TRBJ2-3, with TRBD1 matching 8 bases. The receptor comes from a man aged 25-40 years with acute COVID-19. Sequenced: PBMCs or T cells enriched from blood (not recorded which). CDR3 DNA sequence: TGTGCCAGCTCACCAAATATTGGACAGGGTGGCGGCACAGATACGCAGTATTTT. Amino acids: CASSPNIGQGGGTDTQYF.